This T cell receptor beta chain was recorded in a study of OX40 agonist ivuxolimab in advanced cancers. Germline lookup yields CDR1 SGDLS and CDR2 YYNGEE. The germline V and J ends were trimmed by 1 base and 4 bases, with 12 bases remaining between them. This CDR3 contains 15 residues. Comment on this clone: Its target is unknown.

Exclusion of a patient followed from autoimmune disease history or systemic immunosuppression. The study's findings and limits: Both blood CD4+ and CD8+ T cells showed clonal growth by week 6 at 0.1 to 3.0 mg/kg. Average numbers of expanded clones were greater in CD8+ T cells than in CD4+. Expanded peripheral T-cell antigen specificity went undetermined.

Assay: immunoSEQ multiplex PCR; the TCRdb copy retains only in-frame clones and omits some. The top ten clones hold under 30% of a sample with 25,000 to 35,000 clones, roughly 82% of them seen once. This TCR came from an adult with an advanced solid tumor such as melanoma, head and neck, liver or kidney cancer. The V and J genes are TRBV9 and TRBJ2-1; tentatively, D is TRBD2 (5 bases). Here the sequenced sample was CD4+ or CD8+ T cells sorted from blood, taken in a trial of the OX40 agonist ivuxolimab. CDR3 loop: CASSVSGNRYNEQFF. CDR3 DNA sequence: TGTGCCAGCAGCGTATCCGGGAACCGTTACAATGAGCAGTTCTTC.